The TCR beta chain under discussion was sequenced for a study of identical twins. This clonotype was observed at least ten times. This CDR3 contains 16 residues. Germline assignment: CDR1 SGHRS and CDR2 YFSETQ. Trimming cost V 0 bases and J 4 bases; bases outside gene matches: 7. The authors used template switching to add a universal primer site and gave cDNA unique molecular identifiers. Each CDR3 protein gets one entry after TCRdb re-called the 5' RACE reads with MiXCR. Here the sample spans around 680,000 distinct CDR3 sequences, around 8.6% being singletons. This sample was also put to use in a study of yellow fever vaccine responses in identical twins.

This sequence was found in a young woman in good health. V usage is TRBV5-1 and J usage is TRBJ2-5, with 9 bases that match TRBD1. Sequenced input: PBMCs. The CDR3 region is CASSLDPSTGGETQYF. CDR3 coding DNA: TGCGCCAGCAGCTTGGACCCATCGACAGGGGGAGAGACCCAGTACTTC. Based on the CDR3 plus reference TRBV5-1 and TRBJ2-5, the full variable domain is KAGVTQTPRYLIKTRGQQVTLSCSPISGHRSVSWYQQTPGQGLQFLFEYFSETQRNKGNFPGRFSGRQFSNSRSEMNVSTLELGDSALYLCASSLDPSTGGETQYFGPGTRLLVL.